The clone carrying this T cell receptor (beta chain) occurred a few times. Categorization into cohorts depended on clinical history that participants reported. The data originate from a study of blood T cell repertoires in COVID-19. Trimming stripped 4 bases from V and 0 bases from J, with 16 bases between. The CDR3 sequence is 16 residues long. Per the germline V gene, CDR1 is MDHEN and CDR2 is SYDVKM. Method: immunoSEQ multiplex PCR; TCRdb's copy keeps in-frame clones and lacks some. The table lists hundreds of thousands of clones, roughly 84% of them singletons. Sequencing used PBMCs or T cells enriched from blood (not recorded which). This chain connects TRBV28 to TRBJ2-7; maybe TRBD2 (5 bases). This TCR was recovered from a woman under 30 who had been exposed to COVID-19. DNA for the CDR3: TGTGCCAGCAGTTCCCTCGCGGCGGGTAGCTCCTACGAGCAGTACTTC. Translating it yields CASSSLAAGSSYEQYF.